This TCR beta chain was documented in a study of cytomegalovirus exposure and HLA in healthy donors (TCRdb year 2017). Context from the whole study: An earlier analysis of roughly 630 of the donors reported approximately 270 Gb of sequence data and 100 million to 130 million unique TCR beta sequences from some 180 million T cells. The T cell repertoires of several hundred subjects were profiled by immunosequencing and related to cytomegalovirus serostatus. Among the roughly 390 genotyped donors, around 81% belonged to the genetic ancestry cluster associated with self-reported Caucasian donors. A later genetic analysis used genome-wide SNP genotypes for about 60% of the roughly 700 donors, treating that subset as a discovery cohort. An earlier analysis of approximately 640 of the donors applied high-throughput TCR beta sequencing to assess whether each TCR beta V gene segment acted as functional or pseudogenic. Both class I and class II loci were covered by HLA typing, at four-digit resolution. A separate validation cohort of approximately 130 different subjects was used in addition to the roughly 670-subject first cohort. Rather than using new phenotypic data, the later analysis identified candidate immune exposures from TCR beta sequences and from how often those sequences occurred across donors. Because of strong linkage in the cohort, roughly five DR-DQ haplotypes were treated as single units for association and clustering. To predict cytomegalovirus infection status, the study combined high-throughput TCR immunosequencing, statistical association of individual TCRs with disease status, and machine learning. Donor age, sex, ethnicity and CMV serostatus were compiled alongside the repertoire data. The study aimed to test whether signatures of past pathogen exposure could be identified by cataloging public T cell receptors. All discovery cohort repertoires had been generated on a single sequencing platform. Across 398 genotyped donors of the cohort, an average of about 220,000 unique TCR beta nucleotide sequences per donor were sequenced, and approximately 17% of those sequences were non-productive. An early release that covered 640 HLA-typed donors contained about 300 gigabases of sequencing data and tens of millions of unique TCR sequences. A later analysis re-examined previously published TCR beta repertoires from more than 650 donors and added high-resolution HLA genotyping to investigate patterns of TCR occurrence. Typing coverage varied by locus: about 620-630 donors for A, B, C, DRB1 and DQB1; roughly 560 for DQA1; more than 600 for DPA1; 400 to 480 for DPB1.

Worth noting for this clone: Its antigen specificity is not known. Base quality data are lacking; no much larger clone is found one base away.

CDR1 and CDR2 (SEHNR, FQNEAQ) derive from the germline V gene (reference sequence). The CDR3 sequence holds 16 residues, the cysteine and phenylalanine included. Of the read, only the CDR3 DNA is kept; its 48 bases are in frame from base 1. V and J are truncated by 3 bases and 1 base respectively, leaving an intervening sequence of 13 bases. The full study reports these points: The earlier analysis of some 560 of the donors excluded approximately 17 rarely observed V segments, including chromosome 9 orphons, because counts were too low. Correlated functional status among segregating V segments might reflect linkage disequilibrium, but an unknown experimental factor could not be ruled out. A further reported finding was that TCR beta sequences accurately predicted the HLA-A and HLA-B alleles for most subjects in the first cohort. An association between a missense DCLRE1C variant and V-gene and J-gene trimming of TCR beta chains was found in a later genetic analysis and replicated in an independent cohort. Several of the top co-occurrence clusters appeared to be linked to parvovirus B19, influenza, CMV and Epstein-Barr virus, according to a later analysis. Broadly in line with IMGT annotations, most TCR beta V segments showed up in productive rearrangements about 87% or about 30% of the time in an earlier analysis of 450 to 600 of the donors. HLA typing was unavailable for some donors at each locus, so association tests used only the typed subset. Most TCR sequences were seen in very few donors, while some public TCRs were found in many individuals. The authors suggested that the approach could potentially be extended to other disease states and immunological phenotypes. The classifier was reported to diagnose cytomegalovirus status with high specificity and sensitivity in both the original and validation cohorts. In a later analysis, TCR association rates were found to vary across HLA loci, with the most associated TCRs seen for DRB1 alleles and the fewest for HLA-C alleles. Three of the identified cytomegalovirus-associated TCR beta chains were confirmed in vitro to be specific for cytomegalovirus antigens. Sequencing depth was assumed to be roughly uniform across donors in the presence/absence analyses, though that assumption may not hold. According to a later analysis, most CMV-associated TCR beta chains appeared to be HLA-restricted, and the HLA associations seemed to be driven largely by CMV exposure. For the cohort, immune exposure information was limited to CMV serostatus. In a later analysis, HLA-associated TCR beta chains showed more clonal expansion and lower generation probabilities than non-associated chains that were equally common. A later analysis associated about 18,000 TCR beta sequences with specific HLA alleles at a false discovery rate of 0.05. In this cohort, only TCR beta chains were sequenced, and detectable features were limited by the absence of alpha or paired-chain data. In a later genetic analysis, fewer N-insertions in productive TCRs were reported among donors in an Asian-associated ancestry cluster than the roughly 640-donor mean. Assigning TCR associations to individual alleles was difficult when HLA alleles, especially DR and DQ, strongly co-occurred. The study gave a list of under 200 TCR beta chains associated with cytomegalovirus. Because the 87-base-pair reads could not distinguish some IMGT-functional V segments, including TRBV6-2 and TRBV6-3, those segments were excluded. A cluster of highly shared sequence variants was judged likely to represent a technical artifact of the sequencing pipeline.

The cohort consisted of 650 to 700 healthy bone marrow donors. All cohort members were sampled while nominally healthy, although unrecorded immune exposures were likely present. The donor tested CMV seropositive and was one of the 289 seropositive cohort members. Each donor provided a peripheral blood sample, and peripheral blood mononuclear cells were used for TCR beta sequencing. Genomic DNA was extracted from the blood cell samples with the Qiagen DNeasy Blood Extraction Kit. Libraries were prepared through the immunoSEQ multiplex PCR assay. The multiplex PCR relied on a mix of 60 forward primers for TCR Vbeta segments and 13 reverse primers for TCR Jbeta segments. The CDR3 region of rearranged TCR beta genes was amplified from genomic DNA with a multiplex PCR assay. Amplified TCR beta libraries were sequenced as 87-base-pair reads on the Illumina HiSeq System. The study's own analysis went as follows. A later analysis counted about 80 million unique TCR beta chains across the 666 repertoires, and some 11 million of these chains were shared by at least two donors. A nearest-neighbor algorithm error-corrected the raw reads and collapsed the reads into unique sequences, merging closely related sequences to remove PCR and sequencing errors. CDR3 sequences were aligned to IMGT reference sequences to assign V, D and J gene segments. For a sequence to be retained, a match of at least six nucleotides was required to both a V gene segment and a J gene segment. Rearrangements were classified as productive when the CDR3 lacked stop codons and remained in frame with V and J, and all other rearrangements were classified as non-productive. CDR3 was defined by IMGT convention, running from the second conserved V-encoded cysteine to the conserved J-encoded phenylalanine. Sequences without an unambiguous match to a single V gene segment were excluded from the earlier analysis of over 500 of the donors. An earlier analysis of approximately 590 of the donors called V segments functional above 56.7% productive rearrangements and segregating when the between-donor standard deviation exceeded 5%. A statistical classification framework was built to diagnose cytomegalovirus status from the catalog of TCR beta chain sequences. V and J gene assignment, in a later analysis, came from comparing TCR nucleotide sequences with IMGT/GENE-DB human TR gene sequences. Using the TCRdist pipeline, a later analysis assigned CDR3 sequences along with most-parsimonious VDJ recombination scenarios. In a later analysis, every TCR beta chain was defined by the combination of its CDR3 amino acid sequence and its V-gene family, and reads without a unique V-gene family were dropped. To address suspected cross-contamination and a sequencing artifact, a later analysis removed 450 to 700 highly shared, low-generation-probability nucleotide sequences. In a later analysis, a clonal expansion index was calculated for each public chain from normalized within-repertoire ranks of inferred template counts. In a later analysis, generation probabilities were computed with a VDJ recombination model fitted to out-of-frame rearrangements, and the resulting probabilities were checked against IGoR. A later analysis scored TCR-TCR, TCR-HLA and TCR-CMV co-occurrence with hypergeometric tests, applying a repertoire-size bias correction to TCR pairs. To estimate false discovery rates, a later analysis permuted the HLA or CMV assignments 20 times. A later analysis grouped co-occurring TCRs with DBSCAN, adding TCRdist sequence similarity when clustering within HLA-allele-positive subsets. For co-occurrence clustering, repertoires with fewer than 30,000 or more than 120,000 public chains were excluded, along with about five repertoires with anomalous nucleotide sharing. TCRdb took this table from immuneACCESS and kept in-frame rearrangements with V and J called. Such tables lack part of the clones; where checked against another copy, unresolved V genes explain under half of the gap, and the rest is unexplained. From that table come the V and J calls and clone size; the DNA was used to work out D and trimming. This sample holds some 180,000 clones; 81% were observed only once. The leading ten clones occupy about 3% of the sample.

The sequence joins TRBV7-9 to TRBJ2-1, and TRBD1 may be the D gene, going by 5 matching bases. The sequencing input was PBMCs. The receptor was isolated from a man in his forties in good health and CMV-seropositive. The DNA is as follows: TGTGCCAGCAGCTTGCAGGGTTCCAGGTCCTACAATGAGCAGTTCTTC. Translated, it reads CASSLQGSRSYNEQFF.